Presented here are 24 T cell receptor beta chains from one specimen sequenced in a study of T cells in Graves' hyperthyroidism and ophthalmopathy (dated 2019 in TCRdb). The library was generated by multiplex PCR. Sequencing was carried out with an Illumina HiSeq 2000. The TCR beta CDR3 regions were amplified from the RNA transcripts. For the first round of RT-PCR on the TCR CDR3, the HTBI primer set was used together with the Qiagen OneStep RT-PCR kit. Clones were called with MiXCR by TCRdb after fastp trimmed the public reads at Q25, and only in-frame beta chains were retained. Each CDR3 protein gets just one entry, which takes the most common genes and DNA from the rows behind it. The sample table lists around 300,000 distinct CDR3 sequences, 10% to 15% of them with a count of one. Together, the top ten hold 6% to 8% of the sample. Sequenced sample: blood. The receptor source for this set is a woman aged 25 to 39 with Graves' hyperthyroidism that later progressed to Graves' ophthalmopathy.

Regarding this clonotype: A much more abundant neighbour one base away suggests this may be a read error. V and J are TRBV6-2 or TRBV6-3 and TRBJ1-3; D is perhaps TRBD1 (6 bases). Germline V gene sequence: CDR1 MNHEY, CDR2 SVGEGT. This CDR3 has 15 amino acids. The CDR3 here is CASSDPQGSGNTTYF. In nucleotides, the CDR3 is TGTGCCAGCAGTGACCCACAGGGAAGTGGAAACACCACATATTTT.

This clonotype appeared many times. The chain carries TRBV10-3 and TRBJ1-2; D may be TRBD1 (5 bases). V was pared by 3 bases and J by 4 bases, with 12 bases between. Germline values: CDR1 ENHRY, CDR2 SYGVKD. This CDR3 spans 14 amino acids. The CDR3 DNA reads as TGTGCCATCAGTGACCCAGGGAGGGCCTATGGCTACACCTTC. Amino acid sequence: CAISDPGRAYGYTF.

This clonotype was picked up many times. This sequence joins TRBV9 and TRBJ2-1, with TRBD1 matching over 9 bases. Unmatched junction bases numbered 7, after V lost 4 bases and J lost 5 bases. The CDR3 spans 15 residues. Germline V CDR1 and CDR2: SGDLS, YYNGEE. The CDR3 DNA is TGTGCCAGCAGCAACCACAGGGGGCAGAACAATGAGCAGTTCTTC. This translates into CASSNHRGQNNEQFF.

With regard to this clonotype: Being one base from a much bigger clone, this may be a read error. The V call is TRBV6-1, the J call TRBJ2-7; D might be TRBD1 (6 bases). The CDR3 runs 13 residues. Germline CDR1 is MNHNS and CDR2 is SASEGT. V was pared by 4 bases and J by 3 bases, with 10 bases between. CDR3 DNA sequence: TGTGCCAGCAGTGGGGACACCTACTACGAGCAGTACTTC. It specifies CASSGDTYYEQYF.

The chain uses TRBV9 and TRBJ2-3; a possible D gene is TRBD2 (5 bases). Germline CDR1 and CDR2: SGDLS and YYNGEE. V was cut by 0 bases and J by 4 bases, with 12 bases left in between. This CDR3 is 15 amino acids long. CDR3 sequence: CASSVALGDPDTQYF. In DNA form, the CDR3 reads TGTGCCAGCAGCGTAGCTCTGGGAGACCCAGATACGCAGTATTTT.

The genes are TRBV6-2 or TRBV6-3 and TRBJ2-3; D gene unclear. The ends were cut back, 1 base at V and 8 bases at J, with 10 bases in the middle. There are 13 residues in the CDR3. CDR1 and CDR2 (germline): MNHEY, SVGEGT. The DNA of the CDR3 is TGTGCCAGCAGTTACTATGGACCTGGTACGCAGTATTTT. Amino acids: CASSYYGPGTQYF.

This chain links TRBV7-9 with TRBJ2-2; D might be TRBD1 (5 bases). The CDR3 has 15 residues. The germline V and J ends were trimmed by 5 bases and 1 base, with 11 bases remaining between them. The germline V gene has CDR1 SEHNR and CDR2 FQNEAQ (reference sequence). For the CDR3, the DNA is TGTGCCAGCAGCCCCGTCGGACAGAACACCGGGGAGCTGTTTTTT. This encodes CASSPVGQNTGELFF.

In its sample, this clonotype was seen a few times. The gene calls are TRBV24-1 and TRBJ2-1; 7 bases are a match to TRBD1. This CDR3 contains 16 residues. V lost 5 bases to trimming and J lost 5 bases; unmatched junction nucleotides: 11. Per germline, CDR1 KGHDR and CDR2 SFDVKD. The CDR3 loop is CATSARLGQRDNEQFF. The CDR3 coding sequence is TGTGCCACCAGTGCCCGTTTGGGACAGCGAGACAATGAGCAGTTCTTC.

This clonotype was seen many times. The chain links TRBV20-1 to TRBJ1-5, with D possibly TRBD1 on 5 matching bases. The V end lost 3 bases, the J end lost 2 bases, and 8 bases lay between the germline ends. Per the germline V gene, CDR1 is DFQATT and CDR2 is SNEGSKA (reference sequence). This CDR3 has 13 amino acids. CDR3 DNA: TGCAGTGCTAGGTTGACAGGCAATCAGCCCCAGCATTTT. It specifies CSARLTGNQPQHF.

The table lists this clonotype with many counts. The chain carries TRBV29-1 and TRBJ2-7; TRBD2 aligns across 12 bases. The length of the CDR3 is 12 residues. The trim removed 6 bases at V and 7 bases at J, leaving 4 bases unmatched. Looked up from germline, CDR1 is SQVTM and CDR2 is ANQGSEA. CDR3: CSVDGLAGEQYF. The CDR3 bases are TGCAGCGTCGATGGACTAGCGGGGGAGCAGTACTTC.

This clonotype was recorded at least ten times. V and J are TRBV12-3 or TRBV12-4 and TRBJ2-5; D ambiguous. This CDR3 region has 14 residues. Trimming removed 3 bases at V and 2 bases at J, with 10 bases between. CDR3 sequence: CASSLYPRQETQYF. DNA of the CDR3: TGTGCCAGCAGTTTGTACCCACGGCAAGAGACCCAGTACTTC.

In this sample, this clonotype turned up many times. The chain joins TRBV27 to TRBJ2-5; D is tentatively TRBD1 or TRBD2 (6 bases each). The CDR3 loop spans 17 amino acids. Germline V gives CDR1 MNHEY, CDR2 SMNVEV (reference sequence). Trimming cost V 2 bases and J 5 bases, with 21 bases left between them. The CDR3 sequence is CASSLRPTGYREETQYF. CDR3 coding DNA: TGTGCCAGCAGTTTAAGGCCGACAGGCTACCGGGAGGAGACCCAGTACTTC.

This clonotype has ten or more counts. V and J are TRBV6-2 or TRBV6-3 and TRBJ1-5; D remains unclear. V gave up 5 bases and J gave up 7 bases, with 12 bases separating them. Germline assignment: CDR1 MNHEY and CDR2 SVGEGT. The CDR3 sequence is 13 residues long. The CDR3 nucleotides read TGTGCCAGCAGTCCCGGACTGATACAGCCCCAGCATTTT. It specifies CASSPGLIQPQHF.

The chain recombines TRBV5-1 with TRBJ1-4; TRBD1 matches at 9 bases. V was pared by 0 bases and J by 10 bases, with 4 bases of the junction left unmatched. This CDR3 has 14 amino acids. Germline values: CDR1 SGHRS, CDR2 YFSETQ. In nucleotides, the CDR3 is TGCGCCAGCAGCTTGGGGGACAGGGCTAGAAAACTGTTTTTT. It translates to CASSLGDRARKLFF. Full variable domain (remainder filled in from reference TRBV5-1 and TRBJ1-4): KAGVTQTPRYLIKTRGQQVTLSCSPISGHRSVSWYQQTPGQGLQFLFEYFSETQRNKGNFPGRFSGRQFSNSRSEMNVSTLELGDSALYLCASSLGDRARKLFFGSGTQLSVL.

Many counts were recorded for this clonotype. CDR3 nucleotide sequence: TGTGCCAGCAGCTTCCCGGACTACGAGTCGCCGGGGGAGCTGTTTTTT. As protein: CASSFPDYESPGELFF. The chain joins TRBV7-8 to TRBJ2-2; maybe TRBD2 (6 bases). Germline V gives CDR1 SGHVS, CDR2 FQNEAQ. The CDR3 contains 16 residues. Trimming pared 3 bases from V and 8 bases from J, leaving 19 bases between.

This clonotype came up many times. The V call is TRBV27, the J call TRBJ2-2, with TRBD2 identical over 9 bases. CDR3 size: 16 residues. Unmatched junction bases numbered 8, after V lost 8 bases and J lost 1 base. Germline V gene lookup returns CDR1 MNHEY and CDR2 SMNVEV (reference sequence). In DNA, the CDR3 is TGTGCCAGCCGGGGACGACTAGCGGAGAACACCGGGGAGCTGTTTTTT. Translating it yields CASRGRLAENTGELFF.

Many counts were recorded for this clonotype. The V gene is TRBV7-2, the J gene TRBJ1-6; 7 bases fit TRBD1. CDR3 length: 14 amino acids. Per the germline V gene, CDR1 is SGHTA and CDR2 is FQGNSA. V trimming: 4 bases; J trimming: 10 bases; junction bases outside the gene matches: 7. The CDR3 nucleotides are TGTGCCAGCAGCTATGAGGGGGCGGGGTCACCCCTCCACTTT. This translates into CASSYEGAGSPLHF.

This clonotype showed up many times. J is TRBJ1-1 and V is TRBV27; D uncertain. CDR1 is MNHEY and CDR2 is SMNVEV in the germline V gene (reference sequence). This CDR3 is built from 15 residues. The germline V and J ends were trimmed by 0 bases and 0 bases, with 8 bases remaining between them. The CDR3 here is CASSLSKDLNTEAFF. CDR3 sequence (DNA): TGTGCCAGCAGTTTATCGAAGGACCTGAACACTGAAGCTTTCTTT.

This clonotype was detected ten times or more. The V and J genes are TRBV5-5 and TRBJ1-5; no reliable D call. V was clipped by 0 bases and J by 0 bases, with 10 bases between them. CDR1 is SGHKS, CDR2 YYEKEE, per germline (reference sequence). There are 16 residues in the CDR3. DNA of the CDR3: TGTGCCAGCAGCTTGGCCGGGCAGTATAGCAATCAGCCCCAGCATTTT. The encoded protein is CASSLAGQYSNQPQHF.

There are many counts of this clonotype. The rearrangement joins TRBV7-8 to TRBJ2-3; a possible D gene is TRBD2 (6 bases). Germline V lookup: CDR1 SGHVS, CDR2 FQNEAQ. V was pared by 3 bases and J by 2 bases, with 12 bases between. The CDR3 has 15 residues. CDR3 sequence (DNA): TGTGCCAGCAGCTTTGTTAGCGGATTCACAGATACGCAGTATTTT. Translated: CASSFVSGFTDTQYF. Drawing the rest from reference TRBV7-8 and TRBJ2-3, the complete variable domain is GAGVSQSPRYKVAKRGQDVALRCDPISGHVSLFWYQQALGQGPEFLTYFQNEAQLDKSGLPSDRFFAERPEGSVSTLKIQRTQQEDSAVYLCASSFVSGFTDTQYFGPGTRLTVL.

As to this clonotype: This may be a read error: a much more frequent sequence differs by one nucleotide. The chain couples TRBV28 to TRBJ2-2; D gene ambiguous. Germline CDR1 reads MDHEN; CDR2 reads SYDVKM. CDR3 length: 13 amino acids. As DNA, the CDR3 is TGTGCCAACAGTACCTCGACACCCGGGGAGCTGTTTTTT. Amino acid sequence: CANSTSTPGELFF.

This clonotype was observed many times. The rearrangement links TRBV20-1 to TRBJ1-6; TRBD1 might be the D (5 bases). CDR1 and CDR2 from the germline V gene are DFQATT and SNEGSKA (reference sequence). The CDR3 runs 14 residues. V was pared by 3 bases and J by 7 bases, with 13 bases between. This chain's CDR3 is CSASVAGWNSPLHF. The DNA of the CDR3 is TGCAGTGCTAGTGTGGCAGGGTGGAATTCACCCCTCCACTTT.

This chain connects TRBV7-9 to TRBJ2-1; D is possibly TRBD1 (5 bases). The J call is uncertain, as TRBJ2-7 better fits the DNA end. Germline V gene lookup returns CDR1 SEHNR and CDR2 FQNEAQ (reference sequence). The CDR3 is 14 amino acids. CDR3 region: CASSFSGSYNEQYF. CDR3 DNA sequence: TGTGCCAGCAGCTTTTCAGGGTCCTACAATGAGCAGTACTTC.

The sample holds many counts of this clonotype. The chain carries TRBV19 and TRBJ2-1, with 9 nucleotides matching TRBD2. The J segment lost 5 bases and the V segment lost 3 bases, leaving 8 bases of the junction unmatched. CDR3 length: 16 residues. The germline gives CDR1 LNHDA, CDR2 SQIVND (reference sequence). Here the CDR3 reads CASSMEAGGSNNEQFF. The CDR3 coding sequence is TGTGCCAGTAGTATGGAAGCGGGAGGCTCGAACAATGAGCAGTTCTTC.